One TCR beta chain is described in this entry. Original methodology: Estimates of nucleated cell counts were drawn from the amplification of reference gene primers. The method was immunoSEQ multiplex PCR; TCRdb's version includes in-frame clones alone and lacks a portion of them. V, J and clone size are those of that table, while D and trimming were read from the DNA. The data contain 200,000 to 250,000 clones, around 86% of them singletons. This entry comes from a study of blood T cell repertoires in COVID-19. Looking at the study overall: Whether acute or convalescent, the COVID-19 samples came from the United States, Italy and Spain. From T cells, B-cell-depleted T cells, or PBMCs came the material, which was cDNA or gDNA.

The receptor comes from a woman aged 30 to 39 who had recovered from COVID-19. What was sequenced was peripheral blood.

The CDR3 region is CASSQDRFRSPLHF. CDR3 coding DNA: TGTGCCAGCAGCCAAGACAGGTTCAGGTCACCCCTCCACTTT. The chain recombines TRBV3-1 (or the pseudogene TRBV3-2) with TRBJ1-6, with unresolved D. V gave up 0 bases and J gave up 10 bases, with 10 bases separating them. From germline, CDR1 is LGHDT and CDR2 YNNKEL (reference sequence). The CDR3 totals 14 residues.